This record concerns one T cell receptor beta chain sequence. Authors' processing steps: Quantification of nucleated cells was approximated via reference gene primer amplification. TCRdb's table, derived via immunoSEQ multiplex PCR, lists solely in-frame clones and lacks some. For V, J and clone size, that table is used; D and trimming come from the DNA. The data show 85,000 to 130,000 clones, with approximately 80% seen just once and 11% to 15% held by the top ten. This record comes from a study of blood T cell repertoires in COVID-19. Across the whole study: Some COVID-19 samples were acute and others convalescent; all came from the United States, Italy and Spain. From T cells, B-cell-depleted T cells, or PBMCs came the material, which was cDNA or gDNA.

The germline gives CDR1 LGHNA, CDR2 YNFKEQ. With V trimmed by 7 bases and J by 3 bases, 11 bases remained unmatched. This CDR3 is 18 amino acids long. The sequence was collected from a woman in her fifties or sixties with acute or convalescent COVID-19. Input material: peripheral blood. The chain carries TRBV4-2 and TRBJ2-1, with 14 positions matching TRBD2. CDR3 DNA sequence: TGTGCCAGCACTCGGGGGACTAGCGGGAGTCTTGGCTACAATGAGCAGTTCTTC. This translates into CASTRGTSGSLGYNEQFF.